Listed here are 20 T cell receptor beta chains from one sample, sequenced in a study of esophageal squamous cell carcinoma under preoperative chemotherapy. TCRdb re-analysed the PCR reads in MiXCR, keeping a single row per CDR3 protein. In the table there are 32,000 or so distinct CDR3 sequences, about half of which are singletons. The sample's time point: after preoperative PTX-NDP chemotherapy. This material was collected from a patient given preoperative chemotherapy. The source of these receptors is a human donor with esophageal squamous cell carcinoma. The donor label of this sample is uncertain.

Turning to this clonotype: Germline and junction disagree at one end, which may indicate a read error. The rearrangement joins TRBV7-6 to TRBJ2-2; D is perhaps TRBD1 or TRBD2 (5 bases each). The CDR3 length is 16 residues. Germline loops: CDR1 SGHVS, CDR2 FNYEAQ. CDR3 coding DNA: TGTGCCAGCAGCTTAGGTGTCCCAGGGACCACCGGTACGCTGTATTTT. Translated: CASSLGVPGTTGTLYF.

DNA of the CDR3: TGTGCCAGCAGCCCAATCTGGGTGAACACCGGGGAGCTGTTTTTT. It specifies CASSPIWVNTGELFF. This chain uses TRBV5-6 with TRBJ2-2; no definite D call. The CDR3 loop spans 15 amino acids. The germline gives CDR1 SGHDT, CDR2 YYEEEE. V was clipped by 4 bases and J by 1 base, with 11 bases between them.

The sample holds one count of this clonotype. A much larger clone differs from this one at a single base, so this may be a read error. The chain is built from TRBV28 and TRBJ2-2; 14 nucleotides match TRBD2. V shed 10 bases, J shed 0 bases, and the junction held 19 bases outside the gene matches. The CDR3 is 21 residues long. From germline, CDR1 is MDHEN and CDR2 SYDVKM. CDR3 nucleotides: TGTGCCAACAGCTATGGGACTAGCGGGGGCCTAGTAATCCCGAACACCGGGGAGCTGTTTTTT. It specifies CANSYGTSGGLVIPNTGELFF.

The gene calls are TRBV7-6 and TRBJ2-3; TRBD2 agrees at 8 bases. TRBJ2-7 matches the DNA end more closely, so the J call is doubtful. CDR3 size: 14 residues. Germline-derived CDR1 and CDR2 are SGHVS and FNYEAQ. The CDR3 loop reads CAGSGGRVQDTQYF. The CDR3 DNA reads TGTGCGGGGAGCGGGGGCCGTGTCCAAGATACGCAGTACTTC.

This clonotype was counted at least ten times. The rearrangement joins TRBV5-6 to TRBJ2-3; TRBD1 might be the D (6 bases). The CDR3 length is 14 residues. V was clipped by 0 bases and J by 9 bases, with 14 bases between them. CDR1 and CDR2 (germline): SGHDT, YYEEEE. In DNA, the CDR3 is TGTGCCAGCAGCTTGGGACAGGCGGGCCCGACGCAGTATTTT. Protein sequence: CASSLGQAGPTQYF.

The chain uses TRBV11-2 and TRBJ2-3; TRBD1 is a possible D gene (6 bases). This CDR3 has 16 residues. The V gene's germline CDR1 is SGHAT and CDR2 FQNNGV. The V end was cut by 1 base, the J end by 5 bases, with 16 bases between. CDR3 sequence (DNA): TGTGCCAGCAGCTTAGGGGGGCTGGGTTCCAAAGATACGCAGTATTTT. Residues: CASSLGGLGSKDTQYF.

A note on this clonotype: Since no conserved phenylalanine or tryptophan closes the CDR3, a read error is the likely cause. Because the CDR3's place on the DNA is in doubt, the DNA is left out and the CDR3 is given as listed by TCRdb. V usage is TRBV7-2 and J usage is TRBJ2-5; no check of the table's D call, TRBD2, against the DNA was made. The CDR3 region is 15 residues in length, termini included. Germline values: CDR1 SGHTA, CDR2 FQGNSA. The CDR3 protein is CASSISGLAVKTRYS.

Many counts were recorded for this clonotype. The chain couples TRBV5-8 to TRBJ2-1; 11 bases are a match to TRBD2. This CDR3 has 15 amino acids. Germline values: CDR1 SGHTS, CDR2 YDEGEE. V was clipped by 5 bases and J by 5 bases; unmatched bases: 6. CDR3: CASSSGLAVDNEQFF. Here the CDR3 DNA reads TGTGCCAGCAGTTCGGGACTAGCGGTTGACAATGAGCAGTTCTTC. Based on the CDR3 plus reference TRBV5-8 and TRBJ2-1, the full variable domain is EAGVTQSPTHLIKTRGQQATLRCSPISGHTSVYWYQQALGLGLQFLLWYDEGEERNRGNFPPRFSGRQFPNYSSELNVNALELEDSALYLCASSSGLAVDNEQFFGPGTRLTVL.

About this clonotype itself: The junction differs from germline at one of its ends, possibly a read error. The chain uses TRBV7-8 and TRBJ2-4; D may be TRBD2 (7 bases). The CDR3 runs to 16 residues. The germline V gene encodes CDR1 SGHVS and CDR2 FQNEAQ. The CDR3 DNA sequence: TGTGCCAGCCGCAACCTGGGGGGGGGGGCCAGTGACACGCAGTATTTC. Protein: CASRNLGGGASDTQYF.

Many counts were recorded for this clonotype. The chain has TRBV12-3 or TRBV12-4 and TRBJ2-3; TRBD1 or TRBD2 may be the D gene (6 bases each). V dropped 1 base and J dropped 6 bases, with 8 bases sitting between them. CDR3 length equals 13 residues. CDR3 DNA: TGTGCCAGCAGTTTAGTGGGGGGCGATACGCAGTATTTT. This sequence encodes CASSLVGGDTQYF.

This clonotype came up a few times. The J gene is TRBJ2-5, the V gene TRBV7-2, with TRBD1 matching over 9 bases. Germline loops: CDR1 SGHTA, CDR2 FQGNSA. With 1 base clipped from V and 6 bases from J, the junction kept 6 bases outside the gene matches. The CDR3 loop spans 15 amino acids. The CDR3 protein is CASSLGDRVEKTQYF. The CDR3 DNA follows: TGTGCCAGCAGCTTAGGGGACAGGGTGGAAAAGACCCAGTACTTC.

This clonotype was observed once. The CDR3 carries no conserved terminal phenylalanine or tryptophan, so it likely arises from a read error. The V gene is TRBV7-2, the J gene TRBJ2-5, with 7 bases fitting TRBD2. CDR3 size: 14 residues. In germline, CDR1 is SGHTA, CDR2 FQGNSA. Trimming took 5 bases from V and 3 from J; bases not matched to a gene: 6. The DNA of the CDR3 is TGTGCCAGCAGCAGTGGGGGGGGGAAAGAGACCCAGTACTCC. Amino acids: CASSSGGGKETQYS.

The chain combines TRBV7-2 with TRBJ2-3, with TRBD2 as a possible D gene (7 bases). V was shortened by 1 base and J by 4 bases, with 15 bases between the two germline ends. Germline V CDR1 and CDR2: SGHTA, FQGNSA. The CDR3 length is 16 residues. CDR3 nucleotides: TGTGCCAGCAGCTTAGGGGGGGGGCTGAGGGCAGATACGCAGTATTTT. It specifies CASSLGGGLRADTQYF.

In its sample, this clonotype was seen many times. The chain employs TRBV7-2 and TRBJ1-5; D ambiguous. CDR1 is SGHTA, CDR2 FQGNSA, per germline. This CDR3 is built from 15 residues. Trimming took off 0 bases at V and 7 bases at J, with 13 bases between the two ends. CDR3 coding DNA: TGTGCCAGCAGCTTAGCCGCTGGGAGCGGGCAGCCCCAGCATTTT. Translating it yields CASSLAAGSGQPQHF.

About this clonotype itself: A much larger clone differs from this one at a single base, so this may be a read error. The genes are TRBV6-5 and TRBJ2-1; 8 positions agree with TRBD1. The J call may be in error: the DNA end matches TRBJ2-7 better. This CDR3 contains 13 residues. Germline CDR1 is MNHEY and CDR2 is SVGAGI. This CDR3 is CASILGQGNEQYF. CDR3 DNA sequence: TGTGCCAGCATTTTAGGACAGGGCAATGAGCAGTACTTC.

The chain uses TRBV3-1 and TRBJ2-1, with 11 positions matching TRBD2. Germline lookup yields CDR1 LGHDT and CDR2 YNNKEL (reference sequence). The junction had 2 bases not matched to a gene; V was cut back by 1 base and J by 0 bases. There are 17 residues in the CDR3. The CDR3 DNA is TGTGCCAGCAGCCAAGGACTAGCGGGGAGCTCCTACAATGAGCAGTTCTTC. As protein: CASSQGLAGSSYNEQFF.

Only a few counts were recorded for this clonotype. This rearrangement joins TRBV6-5 to TRBJ2-3; D not resolved. The CDR3 totals 15 residues. Trimming stripped 0 bases from V and 2 bases from J, with 9 bases between. Germline V gene data show CDR1 as MNHEY and CDR2 as SVGAGI. CDR3 bases: TGTGCCAGCAGTTACTCGAGTGTCAACACAGATACGCAGTATTTT. Amino acid sequence: CASSYSSVNTDTQYF.

This clonotype was observed at least ten times. This chain links TRBV7-3 with TRBJ2-1, with 9 bases aligning to TRBD2. V trimming: 4 bases; J trimming: 0 bases; junction bases outside the gene matches: 4. The CDR3 covers 16 residues. Germline values: CDR1 SGHTA, CDR2 FQGTGA. CDR3: CASSSVAGVSYNEQFF. CDR3 DNA: TGTGCCAGCAGCTCTGTAGCGGGAGTCTCCTACAATGAGCAGTTCTTC.

This clonotype has at least ten counts. J is TRBJ2-1 and V is TRBV11-3; a weak D match, TRBD1 (5 bases). CDR1 is SGHNT and CDR2 is YENEEA in the germline V gene. The V end was cut by 1 base, the J end by 10 bases, with 14 bases between. The CDR3 has 14 amino acids. CDR3 DNA sequence: TGTGCCAGCAGCTTAGCCCAGGGAACCTACGAGCAGTTCTTC. It codes for CASSLAQGTYEQFF.

As concerns this clonotype: Sequence at one end of the junction differs from germline and may be a read error. The rearrangement links TRBV12-3 or TRBV12-4 to TRBJ2-1; possible D gene TRBD2, 6 bases. The CDR3 is 14 residues long. CDR3 loop: CGSTGVCAKDTQYF. CDR3 nucleotides: TGTGGCAGCACGGGAGTGTGCGCCAAAGACACGCAGTATTTC.